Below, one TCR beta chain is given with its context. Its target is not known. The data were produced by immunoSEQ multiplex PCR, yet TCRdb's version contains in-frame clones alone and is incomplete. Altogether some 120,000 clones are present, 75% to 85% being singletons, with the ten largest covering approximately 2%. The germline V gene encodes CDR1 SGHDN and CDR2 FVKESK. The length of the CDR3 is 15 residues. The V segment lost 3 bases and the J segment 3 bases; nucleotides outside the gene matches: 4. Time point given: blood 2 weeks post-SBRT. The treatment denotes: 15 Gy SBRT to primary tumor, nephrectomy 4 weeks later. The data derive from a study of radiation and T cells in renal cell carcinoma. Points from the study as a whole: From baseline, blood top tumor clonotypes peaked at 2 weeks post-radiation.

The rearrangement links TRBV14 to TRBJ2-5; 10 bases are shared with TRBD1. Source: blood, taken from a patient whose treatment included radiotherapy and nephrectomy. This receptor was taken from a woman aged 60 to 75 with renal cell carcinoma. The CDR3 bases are TGTGCCAGCAGCCACCCGACAGGGGGCAAAGAGACCCAGTACTTC. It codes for CASSHPTGGKETQYF.